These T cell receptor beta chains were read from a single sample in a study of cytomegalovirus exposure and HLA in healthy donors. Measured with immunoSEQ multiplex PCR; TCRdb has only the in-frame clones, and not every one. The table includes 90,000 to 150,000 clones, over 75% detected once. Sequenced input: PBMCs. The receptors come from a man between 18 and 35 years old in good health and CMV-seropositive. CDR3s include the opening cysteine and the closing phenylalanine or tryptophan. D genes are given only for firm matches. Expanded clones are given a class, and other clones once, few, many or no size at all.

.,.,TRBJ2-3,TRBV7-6,TGTGCCGTAGGGGGGGTGAGCACAGATACGCAGTATTTT,CAVGGVSTDTQYF
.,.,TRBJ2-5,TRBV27,TGTGCCAGCAGTTTATCGATAGCGAGTCAACAGACCCAGTACTTC,CASSLSIASQQTQYF
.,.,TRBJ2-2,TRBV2,TGTGCCAGCAGTGAATGGGTAGGGGACACCGGGGAGCTGTTTTTT,CASSEWVGDTGELFF
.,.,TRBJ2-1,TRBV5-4,TGTGCCAGCAGGAAGCGACGGAATGAGCAGTTCTTC,CASRKRRNEQFF
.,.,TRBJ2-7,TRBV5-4,TGTGCCAGCAGCTCCCCATCCGGGTCTCCCTACGAGCAGTACTTC,CASSSPSGSPYEQYF
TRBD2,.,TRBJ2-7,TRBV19,TGTGCCAGTCTGTCGGAAGCGGGAGGCGCCCCTAACGAGCAGTACTTC,CASLSEAGGAPNEQYF
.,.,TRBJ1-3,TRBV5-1,TGCGCCAGCAGCTTGGAGGGGGGGCCTGGAAACACCATATATTTT,CASSLEGGPGNTIYF
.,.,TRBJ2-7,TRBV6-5,TGTGCCAGCAGTTACTCGGGTGGGCACGAGCAGTACTTC,CASSYSGGHEQYF
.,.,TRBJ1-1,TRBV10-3,TGTGCCATCAGTGGGGAAAGGGGCGTGAACACTGAAGCTTTCTTT,CAISGERGVNTEAFF
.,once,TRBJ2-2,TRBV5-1,TGCGCCAGCAGCTTGGGGGGCCAGGGGAAGTCCGGGGAGCTGTTTTTT,CASSLGGQGKSGELFF
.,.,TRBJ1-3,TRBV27,TGTGCCAGCAGCCCCCGGGGGGGGGCCCGGCTAGGGGAGGATGGAAACACCATATATTTT,CASSPRGGARLGEDGNTIYF
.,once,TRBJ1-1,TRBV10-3,TGTGCCATCAGGCGACAGGTTAACACTGAAGCTTTCTTT,CAIRRQVNTEAFF
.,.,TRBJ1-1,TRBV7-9,TGTGCCAGCAGCTCTTTGTGGAGGGAGGATGAAGCTTTCTTT,CASSSLWREDEAFF
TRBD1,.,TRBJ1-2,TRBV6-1,TGTGCCAGCAGTGAATTTTCGAGACAGGGATCCCGGATCTATGGCTACACCTTC,CASSEFSRQGSRIYGYTF
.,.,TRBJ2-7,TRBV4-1,TGCGCCAGCAGCCAAGCAGACAACTACGAGCAGTACTTC,CASSQADNYEQYF
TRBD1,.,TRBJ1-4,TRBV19,TGTGCCAGTAGTCGGGGACAGGGGAATGAAAAACTGTTTTTT,CASSRGQGNEKLFF
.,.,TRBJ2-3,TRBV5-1,TGCGCCAGCACCGGCACAGATACGCAGTATTTT,CASTGTDTQYF
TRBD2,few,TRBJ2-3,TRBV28,TGTGCCAGCAGAAGGACTAGCGGGGGGGGCACAGATACGCAGTATTTT,CASRRTSGGGTDTQYF
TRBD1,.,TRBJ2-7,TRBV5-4,TGTGCCAGCAGCTTGGCGCCGGGACAGGGGGGTTACGAGCAGTACTTC,CASSLAPGQGGYEQYF
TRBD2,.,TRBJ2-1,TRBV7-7,TGTGCTAGCAGCTTAGGGGGGACTAGCGATGAGCAGTTCTTC,CASSLGGTSDEQFF
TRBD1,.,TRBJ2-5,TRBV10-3,TGTGCCATCAGGCCGGGACAGCAAGAGACCCAGTACTTC,CAIRPGQQETQYF
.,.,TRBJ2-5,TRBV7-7,TGTGCTAGCAGCCGAGGGTACCAAGAGACCCAGTACTTC,CASSRGYQETQYF
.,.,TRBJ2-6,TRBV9,TGTGCCAGCATATCTGGGGCCAACGGCCTGACTTTC,CASISGANGLTF
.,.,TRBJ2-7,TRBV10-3,TGTGCCATCAGCAAGGACAACTCCTACGAGCAGTACTTC,CAISKDNSYEQYF
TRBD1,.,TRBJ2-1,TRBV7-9,TGTGCCAGCAGCGGCAGGGACAGGGAATCCCTATCCGGTGAGCAGTTCTTC,CASSGRDRESLSGEQFF
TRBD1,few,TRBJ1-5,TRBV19,TGTGCCAGTAGTATTTGGACAGGGGCGAGTCAGCCCCAGCATTTT,CASSIWTGASQPQHF
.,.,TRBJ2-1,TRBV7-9,TGTGCCAGCAGCTCCCGACTAGAAGCGAACAATGAGCAGTTCTTC,CASSSRLEANNEQFF